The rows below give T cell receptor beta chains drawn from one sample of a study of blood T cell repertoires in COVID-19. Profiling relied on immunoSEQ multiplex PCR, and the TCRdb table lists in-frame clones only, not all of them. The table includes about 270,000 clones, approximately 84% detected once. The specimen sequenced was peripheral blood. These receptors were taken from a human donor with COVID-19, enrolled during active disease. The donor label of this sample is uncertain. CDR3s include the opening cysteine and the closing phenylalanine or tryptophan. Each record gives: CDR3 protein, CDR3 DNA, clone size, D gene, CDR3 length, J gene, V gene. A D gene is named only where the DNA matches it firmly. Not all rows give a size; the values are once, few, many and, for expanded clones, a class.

cdr3_aa: CASSPSGQGQPQHF; cdr3_nt: TGTGCCAGCAGCCCTTCGGGACAGGGGCAGCCCCAGCATTTT; clone_size: -; d_call: TRBD1; cdr3_length: 14; j_call: TRBJ1-5; v_call: TRBV11-2
cdr3_aa: CASVRGGSNQPQHF; cdr3_nt: TGTGCCAGTGTTCGGGGGGGGAGCAATCAGCCCCAGCATTTT; clone_size: many; d_call: -; cdr3_length: 14; j_call: TRBJ1-5; v_call: TRBV19
cdr3_aa: CASTYRGNEQFF; cdr3_nt: TGTGCCAGCACCTACAGGGGGAATGAGCAGTTCTTC; clone_size: -; d_call: TRBD1; cdr3_length: 12; j_call: TRBJ2-1; v_call: TRBV6-1
cdr3_aa: CASRPTQGGVWEKLFF; cdr3_nt: TGTGCCAGCCGACCAACTCAGGGTGGGGTCTGGGAAAAACTGTTTTTT; clone_size: -; d_call: -; cdr3_length: 16; j_call: TRBJ1-4; v_call: TRBV27
cdr3_aa: CASSESIGNTEAFF; cdr3_nt: TGTGCCAGCAGTGAATCAATCGGGAACACTGAAGCTTTCTTT; clone_size: few; d_call: -; cdr3_length: 14; j_call: TRBJ1-1; v_call: TRBV6-1
cdr3_aa: CASSESRDGNTEAFF; cdr3_nt: TGCGCCAGCAGTGAGTCGCGGGACGGGAACACTGAAGCTTTCTTT; clone_size: few; d_call: -; cdr3_length: 15; j_call: TRBJ1-1; v_call: TRBV10-1
cdr3_aa: CASSSGLVIGRSYNEQFF; cdr3_nt: TGTGCCAGCAGTTCGGGACTAGTAATTGGTCGCTCCTACAATGAGCAGTTCTTC; clone_size: -; d_call: TRBD2; cdr3_length: 18; j_call: TRBJ2-1; v_call: TRBV28
cdr3_aa: CASSPGQNSYGYTF; cdr3_nt: TGTGCCAGCAGCCCGGGACAGAACAGCTATGGCTACACCTTC; clone_size: -; d_call: TRBD1; cdr3_length: 14; j_call: TRBJ1-2; v_call: TRBV7-2
cdr3_aa: CASSVVGGNEQYF; cdr3_nt: TGTGCCAGCAGCGTTGTGGGGGGGAACGAGCAGTACTTC; clone_size: -; d_call: TRBD2; cdr3_length: 13; j_call: TRBJ2-7; v_call: TRBV5-5
cdr3_aa: CASSPVGANYGYTF; cdr3_nt: TGTGCCAGCAGCCCCGTCGGGGCTAACTATGGCTACACCTTC; clone_size: -; d_call: -; cdr3_length: 14; j_call: TRBJ1-2; v_call: TRBV11-2
cdr3_aa: CASSETGGWADTQYF; cdr3_nt: TGTGCCAGCAGTGAGACAGGGGGCTGGGCAGATACGCAGTATTTT; clone_size: few; d_call: TRBD1; cdr3_length: 15; j_call: TRBJ2-3; v_call: TRBV2
cdr3_aa: CASRPPTGLEPPNTF; cdr3_nt: TGTGCCAGCAGACCGCCGACTGGACTGGAACCCCCCAATACCTTC; clone_size: -; d_call: -; cdr3_length: 15; j_call: TRBJ1-2; v_call: TRBV28